The next 20 T cell receptor beta chains were all read from a single sample in a study of blood T cell repertoires in COVID-19. The data were produced by immunoSEQ multiplex PCR, yet TCRdb's version contains in-frame clones alone and is incomplete. The sample lists a few hundred thousand clones, approximately 85% occurring once. The sequenced sample consisted of peripheral blood. These receptors all come from a man between 50 and 59 years old with active or convalescent COVID-19.

The rearrangement links TRBV7-2 to TRBJ1-3; D perhaps matches TRBD1 (5 bases). Trimming took off 2 bases at V and 5 bases at J, with 16 bases between the two ends. The length of the CDR3 is 16 residues. Germline CDR1 reads SGHTA; CDR2 reads FQGNSA. This CDR3 reads CASSLRWDLGRNTIYF. CDR3 bases: TGTGCCAGCAGCTTACGATGGGACTTGGGACGAAACACCATATATTTT.

The V gene is TRBV23-1, the J gene TRBJ2-7; 13 nucleotides line up with TRBD2. TRBV23-1 is known as an ORF, though its function is uncertain. This CDR3 is built from 16 residues. The V segment lost 2 bases and the J segment 5 bases; nucleotides outside the gene matches: 6. The CDR3, as DNA: TGCGCCAGCAGTCAAGCTGGACTAGCGGGAGACAACGAGCAGTACTTC. Protein product: CASSQAGLAGDNEQYF.

The J gene is TRBJ2-7, the V gene TRBV11-2, with TRBD2 identical over 13 bases. The V segment lost 5 bases and the J segment 6 bases; nucleotides outside the gene matches: 7. CDR1 and CDR2 from the germline V gene are SGHAT and FQNNGV. CDR3 length: 15 residues. DNA for the CDR3: TGTGCCAGCAGCCGGACTAGCGGGAGCCCTATCGAGCAGTACTTC. Amino acids: CASSRTSGSPIEQYF.

The chain couples TRBV4-3 to TRBJ1-4, with D uncertain. Trimming cost V 0 bases and J 10 bases, with 9 bases left between them. Germline lookup yields CDR1 LGHNA and CDR2 YSLEER. The length of the CDR3 is 13 residues. The CDR3 DNA reads TGCGCCAGCAGCCAAGAGAGGGTACGAAAACTGTTTTTT. Protein: CASSQERVRKLFF.

This clone has a single count. The J gene is TRBJ2-1, the V gene TRBV4-1, with a possible D match to TRBD2 (7 bases). Germline V CDR1 and CDR2: MGHRA, YSYEKL. V shed 0 bases and J shed 6 bases, with 12 bases lying between them. The CDR3 extends over 15 amino acids. The CDR3 sequence is CASSQDGGGSNEQFF. CDR3 bases: TGCGCCAGCAGCCAAGACGGGGGCGGGAGCAATGAGCAGTTCTTC.

This clone was seen once. The chain is built from TRBV5-5 and TRBJ2-7; possibly TRBD1 for D (5 bases). In germline, CDR1 is SGHKS, CDR2 YYEKEE (reference sequence). With 3 bases removed from V and 3 bases from J, the gap between germline ends came to 16 bases. The CDR3 has 15 residues. The CDR3 DNA reads TGTGCCAGCAGCTCCTTACCTGACAGTGTCTACGAGCAGTACTTC. Its protein is CASSSLPDSVYEQYF.

V gene TRBV6-1 combines with J gene TRBJ1-1; D unclear. The CDR3 spans 15 residues. CDR1 and CDR2 from the germline V gene are MNHNS and SASEGT. V was clipped by 0 bases and J by 9 bases, with 17 bases between them. This chain's CDR3 is CASSEALSWATQAFF. CDR3 nucleotides: TGTGCCAGCAGTGAAGCGCTTTCTTGGGCAACCCAAGCTTTCTTT.

The V call is TRBV18, the J call TRBJ1-3; D is undetermined. With 4 bases removed from V and 4 bases from J, the gap between germline ends came to 14 bases. This CDR3 comprises 15 residues. From germline, CDR1 is KGHSH and CDR2 LQKENI. The CDR3 nucleotides are TGTGCCAGCTCACGTGAACAGCAGTCGGGAAACACCATATATTTT. Its protein product is CASSREQQSGNTIYF.

The rearrangement uses TRBV5-1 and TRBJ2-3, with TRBD2 as a possible D gene (5 bases). Germline CDR1 reads SGHRS; CDR2 reads YFSETQ. The ends were cut back, 6 bases at V and 0 bases at J, with 14 bases in the middle. This CDR3 region has 15 residues. The CDR3 protein is CASIRGRGSTDTQYF. CDR3 nucleotides: TGCGCCAGCATCCGAGGGCGAGGGAGCACAGATACGCAGTATTTT.

In this sample, this clone turned up a few times. The chain combines TRBV5-1 with TRBJ1-1; D is uncertain. The ends were cut back, 0 bases at V and 1 base at J, with 7 bases in the middle. The CDR3 runs 14 residues. Germline V gives CDR1 SGHRS, CDR2 YFSETQ. The CDR3, as DNA: TGCGCCAGCAGCTTGGGGCACCCGAACACTGAAGCTTTCTTT. Its translation: CASSLGHPNTEAFF.

The DNA of the CDR3 is TGCGCCAGCAGCCCCAACGGGGGGATCCAAGAGACCCAGTACTTC. Translated: CASSPNGGIQETQYF. The chain uses TRBV5-1 and TRBJ2-5; 7 bases are a match to TRBD2. The ends lost 4 bases at V and 1 base at J; junction bases unmatched: 7. The CDR3 covers 15 residues. CDR1 and CDR2 (germline): SGHRS, YFSETQ.

The V gene is TRBV5-8, the J gene TRBJ2-1; 9 bases are shared with TRBD2. V gave up 6 bases and J gave up 4 bases; unmatched junction bases: 8. CDR1 and CDR2 from the germline V gene are SGHTS and YDEGEE. This CDR3 contains 15 residues. The CDR3 here is CASTLNSGSYNEQFF. In nucleotides, the CDR3 is TGTGCCAGCACCCTGAATAGCGGGAGTTACAATGAGCAGTTCTTC.

This clone has only a few counts. The CDR3 sequence: CAIRDQDRDNEQFF. The CDR3 DNA reads as TGTGCCATCAGGGACCAGGACAGGGACAATGAGCAGTTCTTC. This chain uses TRBV10-3 with TRBJ2-1; 8 bases map to TRBD1. The CDR3 length is 14 residues. Looked up from germline, CDR1 is ENHRY and CDR2 is SYGVKD. V was pared by 6 bases and J by 5 bases, with 6 bases of the junction left unmatched.

V is TRBV4-1 and J is TRBJ1-2, with 9 positions matching TRBD1. Germline CDR1 is MGHRA and CDR2 is YSYEKL. The junction had 7 bases not matched to a gene; V was cut back by 0 bases and J by 11 bases. The CDR3 contains 14 residues. CDR3 loop: CASSQEGTGLGYTF. The CDR3 DNA is TGCGCCAGCAGCCAAGAAGGGACAGGGTTAGGATACACCTTC.

The chain combines TRBV7-8 with TRBJ1-1; D might be TRBD1 (6 bases). The CDR3 sequence is 15 residues long. The germline V gene encodes CDR1 SGHVS and CDR2 FQNEAQ. The ends were cut back, 1 base at V and 5 bases at J, with 14 bases in the middle. The chain's CDR3 is CASSLVGGGLTEAFF. CDR3 DNA: TGTGCCAGCAGCTTAGTTGGGGGGGGGCTGACTGAAGCTTTCTTT.

This clone was recorded only once. This chain uses TRBV5-1 with TRBJ2-7; the match to TRBD2 covers 8 bases. With 5 bases clipped from V and 1 base from J, the junction kept 5 bases outside the gene matches. Germline CDR1 reads SGHRS; CDR2 reads YFSETQ. This CDR3 contains 14 residues. CDR3: CASRTPGGSYEQYF. The CDR3 nucleotides read TGCGCCAGCAGGACCCCGGGAGGGTCCTACGAGCAGTACTTC.

A few counts support this clone. V is TRBV6-5 and J is TRBJ2-5; D is unclear. CDR1 is MNHEY, CDR2 SVGAGI, per germline. Trimming removed 6 bases from V and 4 bases from J, with 15 bases in between. This CDR3 comprises 14 residues. The DNA of the CDR3 is TGTGCCAGCAGGCGGCATGGAAGCTCAGAGACCCAGTACTTC. This gives the protein CASRRHGSSETQYF.

This CDR3 is CASSFAGAGEQFF. The DNA for the CDR3 is TGTGCCAGCAGCTTCGCGGGAGCGGGTGAGCAGTTCTTC. The chain carries TRBV11-2 and TRBJ2-1, with 7 bases that match TRBD2. The V segment lost 3 bases and the J segment 9 bases; nucleotides outside the gene matches: 5. Looked up from germline, CDR1 is SGHAT and CDR2 is FQNNGV. The CDR3 has 13 residues.

This chain connects TRBV5-1 to TRBJ2-7; 8 positions agree with TRBD2. The CDR3 length is 15 residues. The V segment lost 1 base and the J segment 2 bases; nucleotides outside the gene matches: 5. Germline V gene sequence: CDR1 SGHRS, CDR2 YFSETQ. CDR3 loop: CASSLSSGRTYEQYF. CDR3 coding DNA: TGCGCCAGCAGCTTGTCAAGCGGGAGAACCTACGAGCAGTACTTC. Using reference TRBV5-1 and TRBJ2-7 for the parts outside the CDR3, the full variable domain is KAGVTQTPRYLIKTRGQQVTLSCSPISGHRSVSWYQQTPGQGLQFLFEYFSETQRNKGNFPGRFSGRQFSNSRSEMNVSTLELGDSALYLCASSLSSGRTYEQYFGPGTRLTVT.

DNA of the CDR3: TGTGCCAGCAGCGTACAGGAAAATCAGCCCCAGCATTTT. It codes for CASSVQENQPQHF. The chain employs TRBV9 and TRBJ1-5; no reliable D call. This CDR3 spans 13 amino acids. V lost 1 base, J lost 4 bases, and 6 bases lay in between. Germline CDR1 and CDR2: SGDLS and YYNGEE.